What follows are 19 T cell receptor beta chains derived from one specimen sequenced in a study of OX40 agonist ivuxolimab in advanced cancers. Here immunoSEQ multiplex PCR was the method, and the copy in TCRdb shows in-frame clones only, minus some. The sample lists tens of thousands of clones, 85% to 90% occurring once. This material consisted of CD4+ or CD8+ T cells sorted from blood, taken in a trial of the OX40 agonist ivuxolimab. The receptors come from an adult with an advanced solid tumor such as melanoma, head and neck, liver or kidney cancer.

The chain recombines TRBV28 with TRBJ1-1; D is unclear. CDR3 length equals 14 residues. Germline CDR1 MDHEN, CDR2 SYDVKM. V lost 1 base and J lost 1, with 7 bases in between. CDR3 loop: CASSLFQANTEAFF. The CDR3, as DNA: TGTGCCAGCAGTTTATTCCAGGCGAACACTGAAGCTTTCTTT.

This chain joins TRBV19 and TRBJ1-5; D is undetermined. Between the trimmed V and J ends, which lost 3 bases and 2 bases, there was a span of 20 bases. Germline lookup yields CDR1 LNHDA and CDR2 SQIVND (reference sequence). CDR3 length: 18 residues. CDR3 residues: CASSIFGRGYRGNQPQHF. CDR3 in DNA: TGTGCCAGTAGTATCTTTGGCCGGGGATATCGGGGCAATCAGCCCCAGCATTTT.

The V call is TRBV15, the J call TRBJ1-1, with D unresolved. Per germline, CDR1 LNHNV and CDR2 YYDKDF (reference sequence). The CDR3 extends over 12 amino acids. Trimming shortened V by 3 bases and J by 8 bases, and 10 bases separated the two germline ends. CDR3 sequence reads: CATSRKGGEAFF. CDR3 DNA sequence: TGTGCCACCAGCAGGAAAGGTGGGGAAGCTTTCTTT.

The V gene is TRBV28, the J gene TRBJ2-2, with 8 bases matching TRBD1. Germline CDR1 reads MDHEN; CDR2 reads SYDVKM. There are 15 residues in the CDR3. V was pared by 5 bases and J by 7 bases, with 9 bases of the junction left unmatched. The CDR3 here is CASSGLGDRSGELFF. The CDR3 DNA is TGTGCCAGCAGTGGCTTGGGGGACAGGAGCGGGGAGCTGTTTTTT. Filled out from reference TRBV28 and TRBJ2-2, the complete variable domain reads DVKVTQSSRYLVKRTGEKVFLECVQDMDHENMFWYRQDPGLGLRLIYFSYDVKMKEKGDIPEGYSVSREKKERFSLILESASTNQTSMYLCASSGLGDRSGELFFGEGSRLTVL.

The CDR3 sequence: CASSLRQGPEAFF. The CDR3 nucleotides read TGCGCCAGCAGTCTCCGACAGGGACCTGAAGCTTTCTTT. This rearrangement joins TRBV5-1 to TRBJ1-1, with 7 bases fitting TRBD1. This CDR3 region has 13 residues. Germline values: CDR1 SGHRS, CDR2 YFSETQ. Trimming took 5 bases from V and 6 from J; bases not matched to a gene: 7.

The J gene is TRBJ1-1, the V gene TRBV18; D is perhaps TRBD1 (5 bases). CDR3 length: 14 residues. With 3 bases removed from V and 6 bases from J, the gap between germline ends came to 14 bases. Germline assignment: CDR1 KGHSH and CDR2 LQKENI. The CDR3, as DNA: TGTGCCAGCTCACCCGGGGGTGAGGTTCCTGAAGCTTTCTTT. Residues: CASSPGGEVPEAFF.

The chain couples TRBV6-1 to TRBJ2-1; 7 bases line up with TRBD2. CDR1 and CDR2 (germline): MNHNS, SASEGT. The trim removed 2 bases at V and 2 bases at J, leaving 6 bases unmatched. CDR3 length: 16 residues. This chain's CDR3 is CASSERASGTYNEQFF. CDR3 coding DNA: TGTGCCAGCAGTGAAAGGGCTAGCGGAACCTACAATGAGCAGTTCTTC.

As regards this clone: A read error may produce the germline difference seen at one junction end. This chain connects TRBV7-9 to TRBJ2-3, with D unclear. This CDR3 has 14 amino acids. Germline-derived CDR1 and CDR2 are SEHNR and FQNEAQ (reference sequence). CDR3 DNA: TGTGCCAGCAGATTAGGGCCGCTCACAGATACGCAGTATTTT. Protein sequence: CASRLGPLTDTQYF.

This chain uses TRBV10-3 with TRBJ1-2; D might be TRBD1 (6 bases). V lost 6 bases, J lost 6 bases, and 20 bases lay in between. Germline lookup yields CDR1 ENHRY and CDR2 SYGVKD. This CDR3 has 15 amino acids. The CDR3, as DNA: TGTGCCATCAGCGGGACACAACCTCCTAGGGATGGCTACACCTTC. It encodes CAISGTQPPRDGYTF.

V usage is TRBV11-2 and J usage is TRBJ2-5; D perhaps matches TRBD1 (6 bases). The germline CDR1 and CDR2 sequences are SGHAT and FQNNGV. The CDR3 is 14 amino acids. Trimming removed 9 bases at V and 5 bases at J, with 19 bases between. CDR3 coding DNA: TGTGCCAGTACGGTCATGGCAGGGGTCGAGACCCAGTACTTC. It is translated as CASTVMAGVETQYF.

This chain uses TRBV5-1 with TRBJ2-1; D is undetermined. The CDR3 extends over 13 amino acids. The germline gives CDR1 SGHRS, CDR2 YFSETQ. Trimming took 0 bases from V and 7 from J, leaving 8 bases between them. CDR3 nucleotides: TGCGCCAGCAGCTTGGCCGACGGGAATGAGCAGTTCTTC. It encodes CASSLADGNEQFF.

J is TRBJ2-7 and V is TRBV29-1; 9 bases fit TRBD1. Germline CDR1 and CDR2: SQVTM and ANQGSEA. This CDR3 is built from 12 residues. Trimming at V came to 5 bases and at J to 7 bases, leaving 6 bases not matched to a gene. CDR3 nucleotides: TGCAGCGTTCCGGGACAGGGCTTTGAGCAGTACTTC. Translation: CSVPGQGFEQYF.

The chain couples TRBV28 to TRBJ2-7, with TRBD1 as a possible D gene (6 bases). The V gene's germline CDR1 is MDHEN and CDR2 SYDVKM. Between the trimmed V and J ends, which lost 6 bases and 6 bases, there was a span of 18 bases. The CDR3 spans 14 residues. CDR3 residues: CASSHDGTTVEQYF. The CDR3, as DNA: TGTGCCAGCAGCCACGACGGGACAACGGTCGAGCAGTACTTC.

The chain combines TRBV4-2 with TRBJ1-2; 10 bases fit TRBD1. Germline V gene data show CDR1 as LGHNA and CDR2 as YNFKEQ. V shed 3 bases and J 2 bases; nucleotides not matched to a gene: 9. This CDR3 has 17 residues. CDR3 nucleotide sequence: TGTGCCAGCAGCCAGGAACCGGGACAGGGGTTGAACTATGGCTACACCTTC. Its protein product is CASSQEPGQGLNYGYTF.

The chain employs TRBV11-2 and TRBJ2-7; D ambiguous. The CDR3 is made up of 13 amino acids. Germline CDR1 reads SGHAT; CDR2 reads FQNNGV. With 1 base removed from V and 2 bases from J, the gap between germline ends came to 6 bases. CDR3 nucleotides: TGTGCCAGCAGCTTAGGCCCTACCTACGAGCAGTACTTC. Its translation: CASSLGPTYEQYF.

The chain carries TRBV28 and TRBJ1-1, with no clear D. Deletions cut 3 bases from V and 3 bases from J, with 8 bases between. This CDR3 contains 13 residues. Germline CDR1 MDHEN, CDR2 SYDVKM. The CDR3 nucleotides are TGTGCCAGCAGTTTTGGATTGGACACTGAAGCTTTCTTT. Encoded protein: CASSFGLDTEAFF.

This clone has a single count. CDR3 sequence (DNA): TGCAGCGTGGCCGGACGGACGAACACCGGGGAGCTGTTTTTT. Its translation: CSVAGRTNTGELFF. V and J are TRBV29-1 and TRBJ2-2; D uncertain. The V end was cut by 6 bases, the J end by 0 bases, with 11 bases between. Germline V CDR1 and CDR2: SQVTM, ANQGSEA. The CDR3 runs 14 residues.

This clone has more than one count but fewer than ten. The chain uses TRBV11-2 and TRBJ2-7; 7 bases are a match to TRBD2. V shed 4 bases and J 6 bases; nucleotides not matched to a gene: 21. In germline, CDR1 is SGHAT, CDR2 FQNNGV. This CDR3 spans 18 amino acids. The CDR3 protein is CASSYLGGVGGPWSEQYF. The CDR3 DNA reads TGTGCCAGCAGCTACCTAGGAGGCGTGGGAGGGCCTTGGTCCGAGCAGTACTTC.

This clone was detected once. This chain joins TRBV5-4 and TRBJ1-1, with 9 bases identical to TRBD1. The CDR3 has 16 residues. J gave up 0 bases and V 4 bases, and 7 bases lay outside the gene matches. Germline V gives CDR1 SGHNT, CDR2 YYREEE (reference sequence). This CDR3 is CASSPPGTGMNTEAFF. The CDR3 DNA follows: TGTGCCAGCAGCCCCCCCGGGACAGGGATGAACACTGAAGCTTTCTTT.